This T cell receptor (beta chain) was profiled in a study of T-cell memory formation after mild COVID-19. General study results and limits: Certain responding clones were present in pre-infection memory, suggesting participation of cross-reactive memory. Largely, contracting CD4+ clones fell within CM and EM, and contracting CD8+ clones within EMRA.

As concerns this clonotype: Its antigen is not identified.

CDR1 is SGHRS and CDR2 is YFSETQ in the germline V gene. CDR3 length: 18 amino acids. V was cut by 4 bases and J by 0 bases, with 17 bases left in between. A single record per CDR3 protein comes from TCRdb applying MiXCR to the 5' RACE reads. The repertoire holds just over 400,000 distinct CDR3 sequences, roughly a quarter seen once, with over 10% in the top ten. The sequenced sample consisted of PBMCs or a T cell subset sorted from them (not recorded which). This TCR came from an adult woman who had mild COVID-19 (a few samples of this study predate the infection). Cell type and time point are not known. The gene calls are TRBV5-1 and TRBJ2-6, with D possibly matching TRBD1 (6 bases). The CDR3 DNA follows: TGCGCCAGCAGCGTAACCCAAGGACAGAGCTCTGGGGCCAACGTCCTGACTTTC. It codes for CASSVTQGQSSGANVLTF.